This T cell receptor (beta chain) was documented in a study of blood T cells in healthy people across ages. Using a J-beta primer mix together with a sample-barcoded 5' primer, a second PCR was run for about 7 to 12 cycles. TCRdb fed the 5' RACE reads into MiXCR, producing one record per CDR3 protein. The table has fewer than 950,000 distinct CDR3 sequences, roughly 35% seen once. There are a few counts of this clonotype. This CDR3 has 16 amino acids. V gave up 3 bases and J gave up 3 bases; unmatched junction bases: 10. Germline CDR1 reads DFQATT; CDR2 reads SNEGSKA (reference sequence). The sequenced sample consisted of blood. The TCR sequence derives from a man between 18 and 35 years old in good health. The rearrangement joins TRBV20-1 to TRBJ2-3; TRBD1 agrees at 9 bases. As DNA, the CDR3 is TGCAGTGCTAGGGTTCAGGGACAGGGCTCAACAGATACGCAGTATTTT. Protein product: CSARVQGQGSTDTQYF.